These T cell receptor beta chains were read from a single sample in a study of beta chain features in type 1 diabetes. Profiling relied on immunoSEQ multiplex PCR, and the TCRdb table lists in-frame clones only, not all of them. The data hold around 44,000 clones, with 50% observed a single time. The material sequenced was stem cell memory CD4+ T cells from blood. The receptors here all came from a woman aged 30 to 39 in good health. CDR3s include the opening cysteine and the closing phenylalanine or tryptophan. Each record gives: CDR3 protein, V gene, D gene, CDR3 length. The D gene is left open where the match is weak.

CDR3 protein: CASSQAPANTGELFF; V gene: TRBV4-2; D gene: .; CDR3 length: 15
CDR3 protein: CASSLVREGGYTF; V gene: TRBV7-2; D gene: .; CDR3 length: 13
CDR3 protein: CASSREDSLSYEQYF; V gene: TRBV6-5; D gene: .; CDR3 length: 15
CDR3 protein: CASSLVEVGTEAFF; V gene: TRBV5-1; D gene: .; CDR3 length: 14
CDR3 protein: CASSPTDRDSTQYF; V gene: TRBV7-3; D gene: .; CDR3 length: 14
CDR3 protein: CAPWGRQGEINEQFF; V gene: TRBV19; D gene: TRBD1; CDR3 length: 15
CDR3 protein: CASSRGIQGPFGEQFF; V gene: TRBV5-1; D gene: .; CDR3 length: 16
CDR3 protein: CASSVNLNTGELFF; V gene: TRBV23-1; D gene: .; CDR3 length: 14
CDR3 protein: CATSRDRSGANVLTF; V gene: TRBV15; D gene: .; CDR3 length: 15
CDR3 protein: CASSLYESSTDTQYF; V gene: TRBV18; D gene: .; CDR3 length: 15
CDR3 protein: CASSSGNTDTQYF; V gene: TRBV19; D gene: .; CDR3 length: 13
CDR3 protein: CASSLVAWRPGGNEQFF; V gene: TRBV7-2; D gene: .; CDR3 length: 17
CDR3 protein: CASRKGGHNYNEQFF; V gene: TRBV27; D gene: .; CDR3 length: 15
CDR3 protein: CASSRQGGGTDTQYF; V gene: TRBV4-2; D gene: TRBD1; CDR3 length: 15
CDR3 protein: CASSFSGSNSDTQYF; V gene: TRBV28; D gene: TRBD2; CDR3 length: 15
CDR3 protein: CASSSTSSEQYF; V gene: TRBV7-2; D gene: .; CDR3 length: 12
CDR3 protein: CASSWQGHNYNEQFF; V gene: TRBV5-1; D gene: .; CDR3 length: 15
CDR3 protein: CASSFRGETQYF; V gene: TRBV19; D gene: .; CDR3 length: 12
CDR3 protein: CASTPTGGKTQYF; V gene: TRBV6-6; D gene: TRBD2; CDR3 length: 13
CDR3 protein: CASSLPDRIGYGYTF; V gene: TRBV28; D gene: .; CDR3 length: 15
CDR3 protein: CASSIGGRGSSVSFF; V gene: TRBV19; D gene: .; CDR3 length: 15
CDR3 protein: CASRYAGYNEQFF; V gene: TRBV6-6; D gene: .; CDR3 length: 13
CDR3 protein: CASSLTSHSYNEQFF; V gene: TRBV5-1; D gene: .; CDR3 length: 15
CDR3 protein: CASSHGRENTEAFF; V gene: TRBV7-3; D gene: .; CDR3 length: 14
CDR3 protein: CAWGYSGETGYAF; V gene: TRBV30; D gene: .; CDR3 length: 13
CDR3 protein: CASSITTGGTNQPQHF; V gene: TRBV19; D gene: TRBD1; CDR3 length: 16
CDR3 protein: CASRVGGTQPQHF; V gene: TRBV28; D gene: .; CDR3 length: 13
CDR3 protein: CASSQEASVMNTEAFF; V gene: TRBV4-3; D gene: .; CDR3 length: 16
CDR3 protein: CASSVEEHRGELFF; V gene: TRBV6-1; D gene: .; CDR3 length: 14
CDR3 protein: CASSPGGGDREQYF; V gene: TRBV5-4; D gene: .; CDR3 length: 14
CDR3 protein: CAIQGIGQETQYF; V gene: TRBV10-3; D gene: .; CDR3 length: 13
CDR3 protein: CAARGAGETQYF; V gene: TRBV10-3; D gene: .; CDR3 length: 12
CDR3 protein: CASRWTGSTGELFF; V gene: TRBV7-3; D gene: TRBD1; CDR3 length: 14
CDR3 protein: CAWSRQLGGLNQPQHF; V gene: TRBV30; D gene: .; CDR3 length: 16
CDR3 protein: CASSWDAGLAGGPSHNEQFF; V gene: TRBV28; D gene: TRBD2; CDR3 length: 20